Below, 16 T cell receptor beta chains from the same sample are listed, as sequenced in a study of cytomegalovirus exposure and HLA in healthy donors. Primers included in the PCR were 60 Vbeta and 13 Jbeta primers. Assay: immunoSEQ multiplex PCR; the TCRdb copy retains only in-frame clones and omits some. This sample has 150,000 to 200,000 clones, with around 68% found just once. Sequencing was done on a sample of PBMCs. Every receptor here comes from a girl aged 10 to 17 in good health and CMV-seronegative.

This clone was seen a single time. One end of the junction does not line up with germline, which may come from a read error. The chain carries TRBV29-1 and TRBJ1-2; 10 positions match TRBD1. Germline values: CDR1 SQVTM, CDR2 ANQGSEA. The CDR3 covers 13 residues. The CDR3 spells CSVPTGGRDGYNF. The DNA of the CDR3 is TGCAGCGTACCGACAGGGGGCAGGGATGGCTACAACTTC. Full variable domain (rest looked up from reference TRBV29-1 and TRBJ1-2): SAVISQKPSRDICQRGTSLTIQCQVDSQVTMMFWYRQQPGQSLTLIATANQGSEATYESGFVIDKFPISRPNLTFSTLTVSNMSPEDSSIYLCSVPTGGRDGYNFGSGTRLTVV.

In its sample, this clone was seen a few times. This chain links TRBV9 with TRBJ2-1; 7 nucleotides line up with TRBD1. The J segment lost 3 bases and the V segment lost 3 bases, leaving 3 bases of the junction unmatched. Germline loops: CDR1 SGDLS, CDR2 YYNGEE. The length of the CDR3 is 14 residues. For the CDR3, the DNA is TGTGCCAGCAGCGGCTACAGGGGCTACAATGAGCAGTTCTTC. Its translation is CASSGYRGYNEQFF.

The genes are TRBV5-6 and TRBJ1-5; the D gene is possibly TRBD1 (6 bases). V shed 2 bases and J shed 7 bases, with 19 bases lying between them. The CDR3 sequence is 16 residues long. Germline-derived CDR1 and CDR2 are SGHDT and YYEEEE. CDR3 residues: CASSLKGEIWVQPQHF. DNA of the CDR3: TGTGCCAGCAGCTTAAAGGGGGAAATCTGGGTACAGCCCCAGCATTTT.

J is TRBJ2-5 and V is TRBV9; the D gene is possibly TRBD1 (7 bases). Germline-derived CDR1 and CDR2 are SGDLS and YYNGEE. The CDR3 extends over 17 amino acids. Trimming took off 3 bases at V and 0 bases at J, with 18 bases between the two ends. The CDR3 protein is CASSDSGQAGHQETQYF. CDR3 DNA sequence: TGTGCCAGCAGCGATTCTGGACAGGCGGGGCACCAAGAGACCCAGTACTTC.

This clone was detected only a few times. The chain combines TRBV7-9 with TRBJ2-1; no definite D call. Deletions cut 1 base from V and 10 bases from J, with 11 bases between. Per the germline V gene, CDR1 is SEHNR and CDR2 is FQNEAQ (reference sequence). The CDR3 contains 13 residues. For the CDR3, the DNA is TGTGCCAGCAGCTTAGACCTAGTGTTGGAGCAGTTCTTC. Its translation: CASSLDLVLEQFF.

There are a few counts of this clone. The chain uses TRBV6-1 and TRBJ1-6; TRBD1 might be the D (6 bases). The germline V gene has CDR1 MNHNS and CDR2 SASEGT. V lost 1 base to trimming and J lost 10 bases, with 11 bases between them. The CDR3 sequence is 14 residues long. This CDR3 is CASSEGPGESPLHF. The CDR3 DNA reads TGTGCCAGCAGTGAAGGGCCAGGGGAGTCACCCCTCCACTTT.

This clone appeared once. The chain is built from TRBV27 and TRBJ1-1; TRBD1 aligns across 7 bases. V gave up 1 base and J gave up 1 base; unmatched junction bases: 3. The CDR3 runs to 15 residues. The germline gives CDR1 MNHEY, CDR2 SMNVEV (reference sequence). CDR3 protein: CASSLFWTGNTEAFF. The DNA for the CDR3 is TGTGCCAGCAGTTTATTTTGGACAGGGAACACTGAAGCTTTCTTT.

The rearrangement uses TRBV2 and TRBJ2-3, with TRBD1 matching over 8 bases. Germline V gene data show CDR1 as SNHLY and CDR2 as FYNNEI. The CDR3 runs 14 residues. The V gene end was trimmed by 5 bases and the J gene end by 9 bases; junction bases not matched to a gene: 10. DNA of the CDR3: TGTGCCAGCAGTCCCAGAACAGGGGGAAACACGCAGTATTTT. Protein: CASSPRTGGNTQYF.

The chain combines TRBV10-3 with TRBJ1-1; D is undetermined. There are 12 residues in the CDR3. The germline V and J ends were trimmed by 8 bases and 4 bases, with 11 bases remaining between them. In germline, CDR1 is ENHRY, CDR2 SYGVKD. The DNA of the CDR3 is TGTGCCATCCGAACGGGAAGCACTGAAGCTTTCTTT. It translates to CAIRTGSTEAFF.

The J gene is TRBJ2-2, the V gene TRBV15; 10 nucleotides align to TRBD1. The V segment lost 4 bases and the J segment 0 bases; nucleotides outside the gene matches: 8. The germline V gene has CDR1 LNHNV and CDR2 YYDKDF (reference sequence). CDR3 length: 18 amino acids. The CDR3 nucleotides are TGTGCCACCAGCAACACCCCGGGACAGGGGTCGAACACCGGGGAGCTGTTTTTT. Translation gives CATSNTPGQGSNTGELFF.

The chain links TRBV6-6 to TRBJ1-3, with TRBD1 identical over 7 bases. This CDR3 is built from 16 residues. In germline, CDR1 is MNHNY, CDR2 SVGAGI (reference sequence). The J segment lost 2 bases and the V segment lost 2 bases, leaving 6 bases of the junction unmatched. In DNA form, the CDR3 reads TGTGCCAGCAGTTACGGGGCGACAGGGCCTGGAAACACCATATATTTT. Its protein is CASSYGATGPGNTIYF.

The J gene is TRBJ2-3, the V gene TRBV11-3, with a weak D call TRBD2 (5 bases). This CDR3 has 14 amino acids. V was pared by 5 bases and J by 10 bases, with 19 bases between. Germline CDR1 SGHNT, CDR2 YENEEA. The CDR3 nucleotides are TGTGCCAGCAGCACAAGGACTGATGCGATCGCGCAGTATTTT. Its protein is CASSTRTDAIAQYF. Using reference TRBV11-3 and TRBJ2-3 for the parts outside the CDR3, the full variable domain is EAGVVQSPRYKIIEKKQPVAFWCNPISGHNTLYWYLQNLGQGPELLIRYENEEAVDDSQLPKDRFSAERLKGVDSTLKIQPAELGDSAVYLCASSTRTDAIAQYFGPGTRLTVL.

This chain uses TRBV6-5 with TRBJ2-1; TRBD2 aligns across 7 bases. CDR1 and CDR2 (germline): MNHEY, SVGAGI. V lost 6 bases and J lost 8; bases outside the gene matches: 4. The CDR3 length is 12 residues. The CDR3: CASRAGRDEQFF. Here the CDR3 DNA reads TGTGCCAGCAGGGCAGGGAGGGATGAGCAGTTCTTC.

This rearrangement joins TRBV6-5 to TRBJ1-4; 9 bases are shared with TRBD1. This CDR3 contains 15 residues. Per germline, CDR1 MNHEY and CDR2 SVGAGI. V shed 6 bases and J 6 bases; nucleotides not matched to a gene: 8. CDR3 residues: CASRPRQGGYEKLFF. The CDR3 bases are TGTGCCAGCAGACCTCGACAGGGGGGATATGAAAAACTGTTTTTT.

This clone was seen more than once but under ten times. This chain links TRBV6-6 with TRBJ1-1; the D gene is possibly TRBD1 (6 bases). The CDR3 covers 13 residues. V lost 10 bases, J lost 3 bases, and 15 bases lay in between. Per germline, CDR1 MNHNY and CDR2 SVGAGI (reference sequence). In nucleotides, the CDR3 is TGTGCCACCACCACATGGGGGCACACTGAAGCTTTCTTT. Protein sequence: CATTTWGHTEAFF.

The gene calls are TRBV18 and TRBJ1-2, with unresolved D. Germline V lookup: CDR1 KGHSH, CDR2 LQKENI. Trimming left V 3 bases short and J 7 bases short, with 15 bases between. The CDR3 sequence is 14 residues long. In nucleotides, the CDR3 is TGTGCCAGCTCACCCCCGGCGGCCGAGCGTGGCTACACCTTC. This codes for CASSPPAAERGYTF. Together with reference TRBV18 and TRBJ1-2, the CDR3 gives the full variable domain: NAGVMQNPRHLVRRRGQEARLRCSPMKGHSHVYWYRQLPEEGLKFMVYLQKENIIDESGMPKERFSAEFPKEGPSILRIQQVVRGDSAAYFCASSPPAAERGYTFGSGTRLTVV.